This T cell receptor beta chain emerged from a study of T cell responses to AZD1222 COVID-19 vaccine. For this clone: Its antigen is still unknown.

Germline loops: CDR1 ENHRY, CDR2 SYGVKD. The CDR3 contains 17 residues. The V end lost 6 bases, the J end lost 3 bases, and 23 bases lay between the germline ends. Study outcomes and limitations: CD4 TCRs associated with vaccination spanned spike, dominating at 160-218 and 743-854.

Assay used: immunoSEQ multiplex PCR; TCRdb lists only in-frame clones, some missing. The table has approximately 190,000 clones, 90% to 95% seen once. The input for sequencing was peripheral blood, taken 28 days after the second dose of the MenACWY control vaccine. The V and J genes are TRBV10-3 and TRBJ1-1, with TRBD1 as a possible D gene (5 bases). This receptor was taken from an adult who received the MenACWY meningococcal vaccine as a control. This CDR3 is CAISSLAGGVKDTEAFF. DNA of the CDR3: TGTGCCATCAGCTCCTTGGCGGGGGGAGTGAAGGACACTGAAGCTTTCTTT.